The 22 T cell receptor beta chains below all came from one sample that was sequenced in a study of T cells in Graves' hyperthyroidism and ophthalmopathy. The CDR3 regions of TCR beta were amplified from RNA transcripts. The HTBI primer set served for first-round RT-PCR of the TCR CDR3. Each CDR3 protein gets one entry after TCRdb re-called the multiplex PCR reads with MiXCR. The table has about 460,000 distinct CDR3 sequences, about 22% seen once. The sample comprised blood. The receptors derive from a woman in her seventies with Graves' ophthalmopathy.

On this clonotype: A read error may explain this, as a much larger clone is one base away. The chain is built from TRBV7-2 and TRBJ2-3, with TRBD1 matching 9 bases. Germline CDR1 is SGHTA and CDR2 is FQGNSA. This CDR3 region has 17 residues. CDR3 DNA: TGTGCCAGCAGCTCAGACCGACAGGGGGTTGGCACAGATATGCAGTATTTT. As protein: CASSSDRQGVGTDMQYF.

The chain employs TRBV5-1 and TRBJ2-1; TRBD1 agrees at 7 bases. J was trimmed by 0 bases and V by 0 bases; bases with no gene match: 9. Germline V gives CDR1 SGHRS, CDR2 YFSETQ. This CDR3 has 18 residues. CDR3 in amino acids: CASSLAPRTGGSYNEQFF. DNA for the CDR3: TGCGCCAGCAGCTTGGCGCCCAGGACAGGCGGCTCCTACAATGAGCAGTTCTTC. Combining the CDR3 with reference TRBV5-1 and TRBJ2-1 gives the whole variable domain KAGVTQTPRYLIKTRGQQVTLSCSPISGHRSVSWYQQTPGQGLQFLFEYFSETQRNKGNFPGRFSGRQFSNSRSEMNVSTLELGDSALYLCASSLAPRTGGSYNEQFFGPGTRLTVL.

The chain has TRBV6-2 or TRBV6-3 and TRBJ2-7; 7 bases agree with TRBD2. The germline CDR1 and CDR2 sequences are MNHEY and SVGEGT. Germline trimming cut 5 bases from V and 2 bases from J; bases unmatched to any gene: 6. The CDR3 is 14 residues long. This CDR3 reads CASSPAGMAYEQYF. The DNA of the CDR3 is TGTGCCAGCAGTCCAGCGGGGATGGCCTACGAGCAGTACTTC.

In this sample, this clonotype turned up a few times. The chain combines TRBV6-1 with TRBJ1-4; D not resolved. The V end was cut by 6 bases, the J end by 4 bases, with 12 bases between. The CDR3 runs 14 residues. The V gene's germline CDR1 is MNHNS and CDR2 SASEGT. The CDR3 loop reads CASRNPGGNEKLFF. Written as DNA, the CDR3 is TGTGCCAGCAGAAACCCGGGAGGTAATGAAAAACTGTTTTTT.

The CDR3 reads CASSFGSDEQFF. The CDR3 DNA reads TGTGCCAGCAGTTTTGGCTCCGATGAGCAGTTCTTC. The rearrangement links TRBV27 to TRBJ2-1; D is unresolved. This CDR3 has 12 residues. The germline V and J ends were trimmed by 3 bases and 8 bases, with 8 bases remaining between them. Germline lookup yields CDR1 MNHEY and CDR2 SMNVEV (reference sequence).

This chain uses TRBV20-1 with TRBJ1-5; TRBD1 agrees at 10 bases. V lost 1 base and J lost 3; bases outside the gene matches: 6. The CDR3 length is 16 residues. Germline CDR1 is DFQATT and CDR2 is SNEGSKA (reference sequence). The chain's CDR3 is CSARGIGQGDNQPQHF. CDR3 DNA: TGCAGTGCTAGAGGAATAGGACAGGGGGACAATCAGCCCCAGCATTTT.

Only one count was recorded for this clonotype. The chain employs TRBV30 and TRBJ2-3, with D hard to call. V lost 5 bases, J lost 4 bases, and 7 bases lay in between. Germline assignment: CDR1 GTSNPN and CDR2 SVGIG (reference sequence). The CDR3 contains 11 residues. CDR3 sequence (DNA): TGTGCCTGGTCACGGTCAGATACGCAGTATTTT. Protein product: CAWSRSDTQYF.

This sequence joins TRBV5-6 and TRBJ1-5, with a weak D call TRBD1 (5 bases). Between the trimmed V and J ends, which lost 2 bases and 5 bases, there was a span of 8 bases. The CDR3 totals 13 residues. CDR1 is SGHDT, CDR2 YYEEEE, per germline. The CDR3 is CASSLAGHQPQHF. In DNA form, the CDR3 reads TGTGCCAGCAGCTTAGCAGGGCATCAGCCCCAGCATTTT.

This clonotype was found many times. The chain uses TRBV2 and TRBJ2-3; 7 bases align to TRBD2. J was trimmed by 2 bases and V by 3 bases; bases with no gene match: 8. Germline V gene data show CDR1 as SNHLY and CDR2 as FYNNEI. The CDR3 contains 16 residues. CDR3 nucleotide sequence: TGTGCCAGCAGTGAGTTGGCTAGCGGAGCCACAGATACGCAGTATTTT. Its protein is CASSELASGATDTQYF.

The rearrangement uses TRBV4-1 and TRBJ2-1, with no clear D. V shed 3 bases and J shed 7 bases, with 13 bases lying between them. The length of the CDR3 is 14 residues. Germline assignment: CDR1 MGHRA and CDR2 YSYEKL. The CDR3 spells CASSHGTQLNEQFF. The CDR3 nucleotides read TGCGCCAGCAGCCATGGAACCCAATTGAATGAGCAGTTCTTC.

This clonotype was observed a handful of times. The chain is built from TRBV27 and TRBJ1-4; TRBD1 agrees at 7 bases. This CDR3 comprises 17 residues. Germline loops: CDR1 MNHEY, CDR2 SMNVEV (reference sequence). V was pared by 5 bases and J by 5 bases, with 14 bases of the junction left unmatched. CDR3: CASSHRGTGAVNEKLFF. In nucleotides, the CDR3 is TGTGCCAGCAGTCACCGCGGAACAGGGGCCGTCAATGAAAAACTGTTTTTT.

Ten or more counts support this clonotype. The rearrangement links TRBV28 to TRBJ2-5; either TRBD1 or TRBD2 may fit D (5 bases each). Germline V gene sequence: CDR1 MDHEN, CDR2 SYDVKM. Trimming took 4 bases from V and 5 from J, leaving 20 bases between them. The CDR3 extends over 16 amino acids. The CDR3 DNA reads TGTGCCAGCAGTTCCTCCGGGACGAGGTTTATGGAGACCCAGTACTTC. As protein: CASSSSGTRFMETQYF.

The V call is TRBV6-5, the J call TRBJ1-2; unclear D gene. The CDR3 is 13 amino acids. V was pared by 6 bases and J by 3 bases, with 11 bases between. Per the germline V gene, CDR1 is MNHEY and CDR2 is SVGAGI. CDR3 in amino acids: CASSPAVDYGYTF. CDR3 coding DNA: TGTGCCAGCAGCCCTGCCGTAGACTATGGCTACACCTTC.

This clonotype was counted only a few times. The V gene is TRBV19, the J gene TRBJ1-6; D gene uncertain. The germline CDR1 and CDR2 sequences are LNHDA and SQIVND (reference sequence). Trimming removed 2 bases at V and 10 bases at J, with 12 bases between. The CDR3 length is 14 residues. The CDR3: CASSIRRVGSPLHF. CDR3 coding DNA: TGTGCCAGTAGTATAAGGCGAGTGGGATCACCCCTCCACTTT.

This chain connects TRBV20-1 to TRBJ1-6; 7 bases align to TRBD1. Unmatched junction bases numbered 12, after V lost 6 bases and J lost 10 bases. CDR3 length: 14 amino acids. Per germline, CDR1 DFQATT and CDR2 SNEGSKA (reference sequence). The CDR3 loop is CSAAGGNVRSPLHF. As DNA, the CDR3 is TGCAGTGCGGCAGGGGGAAATGTAAGGTCACCCCTCCACTTT.

The rearrangement links TRBV12-3 or TRBV12-4 to TRBJ1-3, with D possibly TRBD1 on 5 matching bases. CDR3 length: 15 amino acids. V lost 2 bases and J lost 0, with 8 bases in between. CDR3 sequence: CASSLYRSSGNTIYF. The CDR3, as DNA: TGTGCCAGCAGTTTATACAGGAGCTCTGGAAACACCATATATTTT.

V gene TRBV19 combines with J gene TRBJ1-2; D may be TRBD1 (6 bases). This CDR3 comprises 15 residues. Germline V lookup: CDR1 LNHDA, CDR2 SQIVND (reference sequence). Trimming cost V 4 bases and J 2 bases, with 14 bases left between them. DNA of the CDR3: TGTGCCAGTAGTAAGGGGGAGCAATTAAACTATGGCTACACCTTC. This translates into CASSKGEQLNYGYTF.

The chain links TRBV10-2 to TRBJ1-6; D unclear. CDR1 and CDR2 from the germline V gene are WSHSY and SAAADI. Between the trimmed V and J ends, which lost 5 bases and 0 bases, there was a span of 17 bases. CDR3 length: 18 amino acids. The CDR3 nucleotides are TGCGCCAGCAGTCGATCCCAAGACGGGAGCTCCTATAATTCACCCCTCCACTTT. Protein: CASSRSQDGSSYNSPLHF.

This chain joins TRBV9 and TRBJ2-1; perhaps TRBD2 as D (6 bases). Trimming stripped 0 bases from V and 1 base from J, with 11 bases between. Germline V CDR1 and CDR2: SGDLS, YYNGEE. The CDR3 covers 16 residues. The CDR3 DNA follows: TGTGCCAGCAGCGTAGCAGTTAGCGGATCCTACAATGAGCAGTTCTTC. Its translation: CASSVAVSGSYNEQFF.

The chain uses TRBV5-6 and TRBJ2-1; TRBD2 agrees at 7 bases. This CDR3 spans 15 amino acids. Losses at the gene ends were 3 bases for V and 8 bases for J; bases not matched to a gene: 11. Germline V lookup: CDR1 SGHDT, CDR2 YYEEEE. The CDR3, as DNA: TGTGCCAGCAGCTCAACTAGCGCCCTGGGGGATGAGCAGTTCTTC. Translating it yields CASSSTSALGDEQFF.

The chain recombines TRBV10-3 with TRBJ1-2; tentatively, D is TRBD1 (5 bases). This CDR3 comprises 13 residues. CDR1 is ENHRY, CDR2 SYGVKD, per germline. Deletions cut 6 bases from V and 2 bases from J, with 10 bases between. CDR3 sequence: CAIRPGRNYGYTF. The CDR3 nucleotides are TGTGCCATCAGGCCGGGACGCAACTATGGCTACACCTTC.

This clonotype has ten or more counts. This CDR3 is CSARSPWGGRGSTEAFF. The CDR3 nucleotides read TGCAGTGCTAGATCCCCCTGGGGGGGTCGGGGTAGCACTGAAGCTTTCTTT. The chain has TRBV20-1 and TRBJ1-1; D is perhaps TRBD1 (5 bases). Deletions cut 2 bases from V and 4 bases from J, with 23 bases between. The CDR3 is 17 residues long. The germline V gene encodes CDR1 DFQATT and CDR2 SNEGSKA (reference sequence).